Following are 19 T cell receptor beta chains from one sample sequenced in a study of blood T cell repertoires in COVID-19. Some clones are missing from TCRdb's copy, which holds only in-frame ones; the method was immunoSEQ multiplex PCR. The sample gives about 14,000 clones, approximately 90% of which show up once; around 50% is in the top ten. Sequenced input: peripheral blood. These receptor sequences come from a man in his fifties or sixties with acute or convalescent COVID-19.

The gene calls are TRBV9 and TRBJ2-7; D perhaps matches TRBD1 (6 bases). The germline CDR1 and CDR2 sequences are SGDLS and YYNGEE. V lost 4 bases to trimming and J lost 4 bases, with 12 bases between them. This CDR3 contains 13 residues. CDR3 nucleotides: TGTGCCAGCAGCCCGGGGACACCATACGAGCAGTACTTC. Translating gives CASSPGTPYEQYF.

The gene calls are TRBV19 and TRBJ2-5; possible D gene TRBD1, 5 bases. CDR1 LNHDA and CDR2 SQIVND come from the germline V gene (reference sequence). Deletions cut 6 bases from V and 2 bases from J, with 10 bases between. The CDR3 spans 13 residues. Here the CDR3 reads CASRPQGQETQYF. The CDR3 coding sequence is TGTGCCAGTAGGCCTCAGGGACAAGAGACCCAGTACTTC.

This chain links TRBV7-9 with TRBJ2-1, with 12 bases lining up with TRBD2. The CDR3 consists of 14 residues. J gave up 2 bases and V 11 bases, and 4 bases lay outside the gene matches. Germline CDR1 is SEHNR and CDR2 is FQNEAQ (reference sequence). The CDR3 DNA sequence: TGTGCCGGACGACTAGCGGGAGCCTACAATGAGCAGTTCTTC. The encoded protein is CAGRLAGAYNEQFF.

The chain couples TRBV10-3 to TRBJ2-2, with 11 bases identical to TRBD2. The CDR3 spans 15 residues. The V gene's germline CDR1 is ENHRY and CDR2 SYGVKD. The junction had 9 bases not matched to a gene; V was cut back by 10 bases and J by 5 bases. For the CDR3, the DNA is TGTGCCACCAAAACACTAGCGGGAGAAACCGGGGAGCTGTTTTTT. This translates into CATKTLAGETGELFF.

This clone was seen more than once but under ten times. The chain has TRBV5-1 and TRBJ2-2, with D unclear. The CDR3 has 13 amino acids. The germline CDR1 and CDR2 sequences are SGHRS and YFSETQ. V was clipped by 4 bases and J by 7 bases, with 11 bases between them. The CDR3 spells CASSVDRGGELFF. The CDR3 nucleotides read TGCGCCAGCAGCGTGGATCGAGGCGGGGAGCTGTTTTTT.

The chain carries TRBV9 and TRBJ2-5, with no clear D. V lost 0 bases to trimming and J lost 4 bases, with 7 bases between them. CDR1 SGDLS and CDR2 YYNGEE come from the germline V gene. The CDR3 has 13 residues. CDR3 sequence: CASSVDGGETQYF. The CDR3 bases are TGTGCCAGCAGCGTAGATGGCGGAGAGACCCAGTACTTC. Full variable domain (missing parts from reference TRBV9 and TRBJ2-5): DSGVTQTPKHLITATGQRVTLRCSPRSGDLSVYWYQQSLDQGLQFLIQYYNGEERAKGNILERFSAQQFPDLHSELNLSSLELGDSALYFCASSVDGGETQYFGPGTRLLVL.

The V call is TRBV5-5, the J call TRBJ1-2, with D unclear. This CDR3 is 12 amino acids long. CDR1 is SGHKS, CDR2 YYEKEE, per germline (reference sequence). Trimming removed 0 bases from V and 7 bases from J, with 7 bases in between. CDR3 protein: CASSLERLGYTF. For the CDR3, the DNA is TGTGCCAGCAGCTTGGAAAGACTTGGCTACACCTTC.

This clone was detected only a few times. The chain employs TRBV4-3 and TRBJ2-7; 9 positions agree with TRBD2. There are 16 residues in the CDR3. The trim removed 0 bases at V and 4 bases at J, leaving 7 bases unmatched. The germline CDR1 and CDR2 sequences are LGHNA and YSLEER. The CDR3 spells CASSQEEGGGGYEQYF. CDR3 DNA sequence: TGCGCCAGCAGCCAAGAGGAAGGCGGGGGGGGATACGAGCAGTACTTC.

V and J are TRBV28 and TRBJ2-3, with D possibly being TRBD2 (5 bases). The V end lost 1 base, the J end lost 0 bases, and 17 bases lay between the germline ends. Germline CDR1 is MDHEN and CDR2 is SYDVKM. This CDR3 has 18 residues. CDR3 nucleotides: TGTGCCAGCAGTTTATTCGCGGGTTATCGGAGTAGCACAGATACGCAGTATTTT. Translating gives CASSLFAGYRSSTDTQYF.

The V and J genes are TRBV7-8 and TRBJ1-1, with D possibly matching TRBD1 (5 bases). V gave up 5 bases and J gave up 8 bases, with 15 bases separating them. The CDR3 extends over 13 amino acids. Germline CDR1 is SGHVS and CDR2 is FQNEAQ. The chain's CDR3 is CASSALRGGEAFF. The CDR3 region has the DNA TGTGCCAGCAGCGCTCTTAGGGGAGGGGAAGCTTTCTTT.

This clone was recorded a few times. V usage is TRBV30 and J usage is TRBJ1-1; D possibly corresponds to TRBD1 (5 bases). CDR3 length equals 14 residues. The germline V gene has CDR1 GTSNPN and CDR2 SVGIG (reference sequence). The V and J ends lost 2 bases and 5 bases respectively, with 15 bases between them. The CDR3 sequence: CAWSRDLTGTEAFF. The CDR3 DNA is TGTGCCTGGAGTAGGGACTTAACGGGGACTGAAGCTTTCTTT.

The CDR3 reads CASRAGYSLGNTIYF. The DNA of the CDR3 is TGTGCCAGCAGGGCAGGGTATTCTCTTGGAAACACCATATATTTT. V gene TRBV2 combines with J gene TRBJ1-3; tentatively, D is TRBD1 (5 bases). The CDR3 covers 15 residues. V was cut by 6 bases and J by 3 bases, with 15 bases left in between. Germline V gene sequence: CDR1 SNHLY, CDR2 FYNNEI.

The chain recombines TRBV7-9 with TRBJ2-7, with D possibly matching TRBD2 (6 bases). Germline CDR1 and CDR2: SEHNR and FQNEAQ (reference sequence). Between the trimmed V and J ends, which lost 2 bases and 0 bases, there was a span of 11 bases. The CDR3 runs 15 residues. Written as DNA, the CDR3 is TGTGCCAGCAGCTTAACTAGCTTTAGCTCCTACGAGCAGTACTTC. It yields the protein CASSLTSFSSYEQYF.

The gene calls are TRBV21-1 and TRBJ2-2; the table's TRBD2 call for D was not verified on the DNA. TRBV21-1 is listed as a pseudogene. The CDR3 is 16 amino acids. CDR3 loop: CASGKIPSGGAGELFF. Here the CDR3 DNA reads TGTGCCAGCGGAAAGATACCTAGCGGGGGGGCCGGGGAGCTGTTTTTT.

V and J are TRBV28 and TRBJ2-6, with D perhaps matching TRBD2 (5 bases). This CDR3 contains 15 residues. V lost 7 bases to trimming and J lost 1 base, with 11 bases between them. Per germline, CDR1 MDHEN and CDR2 SYDVKM. CDR3 sequence (DNA): TGTGCCAGCAATAGGGAGCAGTCTGGGGCCAACGTCCTGACTTTC. Encoded protein: CASNREQSGANVLTF. Full variable domain (remainder filled in from reference TRBV28 and TRBJ2-6): DVKVTQSSRYLVKRTGEKVFLECVQDMDHENMFWYRQDPGLGLRLIYFSYDVKMKEKGDIPEGYSVSREKKERFSLILESASTNQTSMYLCASNREQSGANVLTFGAGSRLTVL.

The chain recombines TRBV3-1 (or the pseudogene TRBV3-2) with TRBJ2-3; D might be TRBD2 (5 bases). Germline-derived CDR1 and CDR2 are LGHDT and YNNKEL (reference sequence). V dropped 5 bases and J dropped 6 bases, with 9 bases sitting between them. The CDR3 length is 12 residues. CDR3 nucleotide sequence: TGTGCCAGCAGCAGTAGCGTGGATACGCAGTATTTT. Its translation is CASSSSVDTQYF.

The V call is TRBV7-3, the J call TRBJ2-3; TRBD2 aligns across 10 bases. Germline loops: CDR1 SGHTA, CDR2 FQGTGA. V shed 2 bases, J shed 8 bases, and the junction held 10 bases outside the gene matches. The length of the CDR3 is 16 residues. CDR3 DNA: TGTGCCAGCAGCTTACAGCAGCGGGGGGGCCGTGGTACGCAGTATTTT. Its protein is CASSLQQRGGRGTQYF.

This clone was recorded once. This chain joins TRBV7-3 and TRBJ1-1; 8 nucleotides match TRBD1. The CDR3 runs to 13 residues. V trimming: 5 bases; J trimming: 1 base; junction bases outside the gene matches: 0. Germline-derived CDR1 and CDR2 are SGHTA and FQGTGA. The CDR3 protein is CASSTGGNTEAFF. The CDR3 region has the DNA TGTGCCAGCAGCACAGGGGGGAACACTGAAGCTTTCTTT.

This chain connects TRBV7-2 to TRBJ1-2, with D possibly matching TRBD1 (5 bases). The CDR3 sequence is 15 residues long. Germline V lookup: CDR1 SGHTA, CDR2 FQGNSA. V gave up 0 bases and J gave up 4 bases, with 12 bases separating them. CDR3 residues: CASSLAQGRGYGYTF. In nucleotides, the CDR3 is TGTGCCAGCAGCTTAGCTCAGGGAAGGGGCTATGGCTACACCTTC. Full variable domain (outside the CDR3, taken from reference TRBV7-2 and TRBJ1-2): GAGVSQSPSNKVTEKGKDVELRCDPISGHTALYWYRQSLGQGLEFLIYFQGNSAPDKSGLPSDRFSAERTGGSVSTLTIQRTQQEDSAVYLCASSLAQGRGYGYTFGSGTRLTVV.